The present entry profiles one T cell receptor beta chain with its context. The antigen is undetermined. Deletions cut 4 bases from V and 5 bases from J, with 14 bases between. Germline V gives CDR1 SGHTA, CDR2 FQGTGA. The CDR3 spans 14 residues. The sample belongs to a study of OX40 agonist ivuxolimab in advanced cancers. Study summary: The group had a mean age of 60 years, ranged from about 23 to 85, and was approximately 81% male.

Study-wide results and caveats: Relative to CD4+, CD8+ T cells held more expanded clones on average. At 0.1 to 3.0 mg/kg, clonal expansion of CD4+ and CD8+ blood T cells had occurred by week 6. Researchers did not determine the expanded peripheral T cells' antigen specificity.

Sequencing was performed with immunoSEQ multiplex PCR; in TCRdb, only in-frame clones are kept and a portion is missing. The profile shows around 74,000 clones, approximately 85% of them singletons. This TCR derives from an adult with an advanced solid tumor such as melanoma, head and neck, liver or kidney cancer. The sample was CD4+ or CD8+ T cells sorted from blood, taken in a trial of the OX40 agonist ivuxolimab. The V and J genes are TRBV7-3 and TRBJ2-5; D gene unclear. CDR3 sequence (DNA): TGTGCCAGCAGCTCCGCTGGGCCGGCGGAGACCCAGTACTTC. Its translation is CASSSAGPAETQYF.